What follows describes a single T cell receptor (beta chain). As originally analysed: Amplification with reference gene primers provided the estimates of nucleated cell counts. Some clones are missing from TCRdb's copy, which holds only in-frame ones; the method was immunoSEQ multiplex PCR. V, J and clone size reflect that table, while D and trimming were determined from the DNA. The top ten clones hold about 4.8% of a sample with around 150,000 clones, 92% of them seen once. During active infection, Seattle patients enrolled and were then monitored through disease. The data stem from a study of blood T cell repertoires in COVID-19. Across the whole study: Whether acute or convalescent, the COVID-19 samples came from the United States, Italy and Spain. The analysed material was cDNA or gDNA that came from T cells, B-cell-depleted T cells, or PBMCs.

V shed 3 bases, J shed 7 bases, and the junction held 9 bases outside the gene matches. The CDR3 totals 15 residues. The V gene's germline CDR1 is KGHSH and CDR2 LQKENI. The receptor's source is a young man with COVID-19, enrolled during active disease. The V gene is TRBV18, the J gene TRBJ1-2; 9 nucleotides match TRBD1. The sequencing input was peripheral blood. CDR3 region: CASSPPGTGFSGYTF. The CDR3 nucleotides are TGTGCCAGCTCACCGCCCGGGACAGGGTTTTCTGGCTACACCTTC.